Below are 7 T cell receptor beta chains sequenced from a single sample in a study of T cells in Graves' hyperthyroidism and ophthalmopathy. Researchers took RNA transcripts and amplified the TCR beta CDR3 regions from them. TCR CDR3 underwent first-round RT-PCR with the HTBI primer set. One entry per CDR3 protein, called by TCRdb with MiXCR from the multiplex PCR reads. The sample contains under 600,000 distinct CDR3 sequences, 16% of which appear only once. The source material was blood. Receptor source: a woman aged 40 to 55 with Graves' ophthalmopathy.

This clonotype was seen ten or more times. The chain couples TRBV5-1 to TRBJ2-3; 9 bases are shared with TRBD2. Germline CDR1 SGHRS, CDR2 YFSETQ. V lost 1 base, J lost 3 bases, and 6 bases stayed unmatched. This CDR3 has 16 amino acids. This chain's CDR3 is CASSLNPSGTTDTQYF. The CDR3 nucleotides read TGCGCCAGCAGCTTGAATCCTAGCGGGACAACAGATACGCAGTATTTT. The variable domain in full, with the rest retrieved from reference TRBV5-1 and TRBJ2-3, is KAGVTQTPRYLIKTRGQQVTLSCSPISGHRSVSWYQQTPGQGLQFLFEYFSETQRNKGNFPGRFSGRQFSNSRSEMNVSTLELGDSALYLCASSLNPSGTTDTQYFGPGTRLTVL.

In this sample, this clonotype turned up many times. V usage is TRBV7-9 and J usage is TRBJ2-2; D gene uncertain. The CDR3 covers 13 residues. The germline CDR1 and CDR2 sequences are SEHNR and FQNEAQ (reference sequence). V lost 0 bases, J lost 5 bases, and 4 bases lay in between. Here the CDR3 DNA reads TGTGCCAGCAGCTTAGCGGATACCGGGGAGCTGTTTTTT. Protein sequence: CASSLADTGELFF.

This clonotype was counted between two and nine times. This sequence joins TRBV30 and TRBJ1-4; 7 bases fit TRBD1. The CDR3 totals 14 residues. Germline assignment: CDR1 GTSNPN and CDR2 SVGIG (reference sequence). V shed 3 bases, J shed 5 bases, and the junction held 6 bases outside the gene matches. CDR3 amino acids: CAWREDRENEKLFF. Written as DNA, the CDR3 is TGTGCCTGGAGGGAAGACAGGGAGAATGAAAAACTGTTTTTT.

This clonotype appeared many times. The chain is built from TRBV7-8 and TRBJ2-3; D unresolved. The CDR3 runs to 11 residues. V gave up 7 bases and J gave up 5 bases, with 7 bases separating them. Germline values: CDR1 SGHVS, CDR2 FQNEAQ. The CDR3: CASNDGDTQYF. The CDR3 nucleotides are TGTGCCAGCAACGATGGAGATACGCAGTATTTT.

This chain joins TRBV6-1 and TRBJ2-7; the match to TRBD2 covers 12 bases. From germline, CDR1 is MNHNS and CDR2 SASEGT. This CDR3 has 16 amino acids. The trim removed 3 bases at V and 5 bases at J, leaving 8 bases unmatched. In DNA form, the CDR3 reads TGTGCCAGCAGTGAGACTAGCGGGGGCATAAGCGACGAGCAGTACTTC. Translated: CASSETSGGISDEQYF.

This sequence joins TRBV2 and TRBJ2-3; D gene uncertain. This CDR3 spans 15 amino acids. The V end lost 1 base, the J end lost 5 bases, and 13 bases lay between the germline ends. From germline, CDR1 is SNHLY and CDR2 FYNNEI. CDR3 coding DNA: TGTGCCAGCAGTGAAGGGGGTGGCCTGGTAGATACGCAGTATTTT. Its translation is CASSEGGGLVDTQYF.

Many counts were recorded for this clonotype. The rearrangement joins TRBV5-1 to TRBJ2-1, with 8 bases matching TRBD2. CDR3 length equals 16 residues. Germline V gene sequence: CDR1 SGHRS, CDR2 YFSETQ. V lost 0 bases, J lost 0 bases, and 2 bases stayed unmatched. The CDR3: CASSLAAGGSYNEQFF. In nucleotides, the CDR3 is TGCGCCAGCAGCTTGGCCGCGGGAGGCTCCTACAATGAGCAGTTCTTC.